This entry features one T cell receptor (beta chain) sequence. The data were obtained in a study of blood T cell repertoires in COVID-19. The V gene's germline CDR1 is SGHRS and CDR2 YFSETQ. The CDR3 loop spans 14 amino acids. Trimming cost V 6 bases and J 7 bases, with 16 bases left between them. Sequencing was performed with immunoSEQ multiplex PCR; in TCRdb, only in-frame clones are kept and a portion is missing. The sample has some 270,000 clones; roughly 87% are singletons. The material sequenced was peripheral blood. This clonotype was obtained from a woman in her thirties or forties who had recovered from COVID-19. The chain uses TRBV5-1 and TRBJ2-2; perhaps TRBD2 as D (6 bases). The CDR3 region is CASTVGGVFGELFF. CDR3 DNA sequence: TGCGCCAGCACCGTCGGGGGAGTTTTCGGGGAGCTGTTTTTT.